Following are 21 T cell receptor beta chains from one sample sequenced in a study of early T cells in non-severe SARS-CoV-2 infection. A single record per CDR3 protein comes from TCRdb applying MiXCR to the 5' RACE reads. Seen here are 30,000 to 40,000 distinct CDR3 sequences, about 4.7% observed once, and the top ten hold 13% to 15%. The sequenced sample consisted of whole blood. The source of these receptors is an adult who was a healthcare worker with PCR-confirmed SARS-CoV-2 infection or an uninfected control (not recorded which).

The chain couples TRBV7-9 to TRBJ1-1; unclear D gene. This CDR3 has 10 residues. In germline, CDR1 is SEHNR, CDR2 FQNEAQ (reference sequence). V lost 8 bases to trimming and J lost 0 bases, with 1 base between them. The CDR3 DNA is TGTGCCAGCGTGAACACTGAAGCTTTCTTT. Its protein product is CASVNTEAFF.

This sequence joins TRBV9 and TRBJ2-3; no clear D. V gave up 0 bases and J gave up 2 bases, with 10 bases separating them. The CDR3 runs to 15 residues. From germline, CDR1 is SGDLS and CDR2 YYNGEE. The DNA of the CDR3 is TGTGCCAGCAGCGTAGTTCAGGCCACCACAGATACGCAGTATTTT. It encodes CASSVVQATTDTQYF.

The CDR3 bases are TGTGCCAGCAGCTCCGGACTAGCGGGGGCCACCGGGGAGCTGTTTTTT. Its protein product is CASSSGLAGATGELFF. The V gene is TRBV7-3, the J gene TRBJ2-2; 13 positions agree with TRBD2. V lost 4 bases, J lost 4 bases, and 3 bases stayed unmatched. Germline V gene sequence: CDR1 SGHTA, CDR2 FQGTGA. This CDR3 has 16 amino acids. The full variable domain, completed using reference TRBV7-3 and TRBJ2-2, is GAGVSQTPSNKVTEKGKYVELRCDPISGHTALYWYRQSLGQGPEFLIYFQGTGAADDSGLPNDRFFAVRPEGSVSTLKIQRTERGDSAVYLCASSSGLAGATGELFFGEGSRLTVL.

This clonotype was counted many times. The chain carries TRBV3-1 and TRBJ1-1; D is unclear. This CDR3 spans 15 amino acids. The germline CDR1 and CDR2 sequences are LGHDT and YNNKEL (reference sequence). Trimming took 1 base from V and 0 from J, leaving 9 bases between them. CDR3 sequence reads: CASSQVARLNTEAFF. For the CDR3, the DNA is TGTGCCAGCAGCCAAGTTGCGAGATTGAACACTGAAGCTTTCTTT.

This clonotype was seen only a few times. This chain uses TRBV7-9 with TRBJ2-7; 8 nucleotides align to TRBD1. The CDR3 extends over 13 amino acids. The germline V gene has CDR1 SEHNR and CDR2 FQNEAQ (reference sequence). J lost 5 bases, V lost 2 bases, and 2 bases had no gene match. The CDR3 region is CASSLQGADEQYF. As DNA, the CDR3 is TGTGCCAGCAGCTTACAGGGGGCGGACGAGCAGTACTTC.

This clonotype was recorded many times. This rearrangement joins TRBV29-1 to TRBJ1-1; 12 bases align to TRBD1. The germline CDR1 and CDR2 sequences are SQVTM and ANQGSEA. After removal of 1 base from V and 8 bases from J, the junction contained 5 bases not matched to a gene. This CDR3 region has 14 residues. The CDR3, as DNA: TGCAGCGTTGAAGGGGGACAGGGGGCTGGCGAAGCTTTCTTT. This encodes CSVEGGQGAGEAFF.

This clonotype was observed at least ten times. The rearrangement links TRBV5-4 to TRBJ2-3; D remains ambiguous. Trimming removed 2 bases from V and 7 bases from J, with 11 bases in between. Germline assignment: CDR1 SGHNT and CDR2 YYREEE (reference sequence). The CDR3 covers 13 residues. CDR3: CASSFQTTYTQYF. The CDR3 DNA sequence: TGTGCCAGCAGCTTCCAGACAACCTATACGCAGTATTTT. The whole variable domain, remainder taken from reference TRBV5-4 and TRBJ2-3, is ETGVTQSPTHLIKTRGQQVTLRCSSQSGHNTVSWYQQALGQGPQFIFQYYREEENGRGNFPPRFSGLQFPNYSSELNVNALELDDSALYLCASSFQTTYTQYFGPGTRLTVL.

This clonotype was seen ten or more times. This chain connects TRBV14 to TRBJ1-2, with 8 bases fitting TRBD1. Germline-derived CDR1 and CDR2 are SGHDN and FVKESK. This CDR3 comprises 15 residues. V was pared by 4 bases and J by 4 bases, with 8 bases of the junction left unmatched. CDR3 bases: TGTGCCAGCAGCCCTACAGGGGGGGAGAGCTATGGCTACACCTTC. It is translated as CASSPTGGESYGYTF.

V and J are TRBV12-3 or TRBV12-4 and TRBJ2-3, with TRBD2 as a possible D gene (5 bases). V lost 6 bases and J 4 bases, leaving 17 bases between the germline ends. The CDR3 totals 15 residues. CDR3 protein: CASSRVGEMADTQYF. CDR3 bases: TGTGCCAGCAGCCGAGTTGGGGAGATGGCAGATACGCAGTATTTT.

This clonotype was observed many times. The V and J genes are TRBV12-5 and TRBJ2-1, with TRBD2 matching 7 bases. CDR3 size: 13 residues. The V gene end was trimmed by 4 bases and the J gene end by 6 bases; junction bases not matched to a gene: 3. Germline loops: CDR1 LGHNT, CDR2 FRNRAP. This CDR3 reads CASGSSSGNEQFF. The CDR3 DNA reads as TGTGCTAGTGGTTCTTCTAGCGGCAATGAGCAGTTCTTC.

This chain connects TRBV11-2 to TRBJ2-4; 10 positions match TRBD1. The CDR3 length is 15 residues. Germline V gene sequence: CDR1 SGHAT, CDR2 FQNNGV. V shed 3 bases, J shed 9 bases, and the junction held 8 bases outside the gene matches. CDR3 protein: CASSFTGQGMVIQYF. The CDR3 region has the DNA TGTGCCAGCAGCTTTACGGGACAGGGGATGGTCATTCAGTACTTC.

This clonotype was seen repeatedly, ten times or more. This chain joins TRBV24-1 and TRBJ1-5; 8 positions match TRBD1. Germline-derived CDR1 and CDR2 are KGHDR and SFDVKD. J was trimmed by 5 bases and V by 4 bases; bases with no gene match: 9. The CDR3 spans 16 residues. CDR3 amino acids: CATSEGGQGVDQPQHF. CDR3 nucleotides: TGTGCCACCAGTGAAGGCGGACAGGGCGTTGATCAGCCCCAGCATTTT.

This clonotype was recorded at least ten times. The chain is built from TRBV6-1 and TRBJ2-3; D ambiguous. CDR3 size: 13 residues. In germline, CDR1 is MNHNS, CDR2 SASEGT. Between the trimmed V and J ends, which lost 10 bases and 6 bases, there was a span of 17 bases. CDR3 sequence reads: CATLMGYADTQYF. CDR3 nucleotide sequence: TGTGCCACCCTGATGGGGTACGCGGATACGCAGTATTTT.

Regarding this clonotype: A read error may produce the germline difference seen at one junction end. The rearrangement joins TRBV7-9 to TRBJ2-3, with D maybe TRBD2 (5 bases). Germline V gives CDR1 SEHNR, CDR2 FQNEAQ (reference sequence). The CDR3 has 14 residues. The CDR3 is CVSSFDYNTDTQYF. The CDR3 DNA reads TGTGTCAGCAGCTTTGACTACAACACAGATACGCAGTATTTT.

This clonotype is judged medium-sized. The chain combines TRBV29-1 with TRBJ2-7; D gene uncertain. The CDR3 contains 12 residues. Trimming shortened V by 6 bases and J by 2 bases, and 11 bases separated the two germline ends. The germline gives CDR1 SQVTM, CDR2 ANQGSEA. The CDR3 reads CSVGDGPYEQYF. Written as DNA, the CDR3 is TGCAGCGTCGGAGACGGACCCTACGAGCAGTACTTC.

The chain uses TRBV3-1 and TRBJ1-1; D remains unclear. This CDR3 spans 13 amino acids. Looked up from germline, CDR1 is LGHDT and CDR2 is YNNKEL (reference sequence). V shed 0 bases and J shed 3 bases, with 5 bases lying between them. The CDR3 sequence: CASSQEGYTEAFF. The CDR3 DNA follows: TGTGCCAGCAGCCAAGAAGGTTACACTGAAGCTTTCTTT.

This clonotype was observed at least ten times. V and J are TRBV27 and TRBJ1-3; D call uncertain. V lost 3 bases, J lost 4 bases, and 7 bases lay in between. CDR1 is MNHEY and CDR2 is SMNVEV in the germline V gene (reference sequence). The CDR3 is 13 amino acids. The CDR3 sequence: CASSFTGGNTIYF. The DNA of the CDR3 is TGTGCCAGCAGTTTTACTGGAGGAAACACCATATATTTT.

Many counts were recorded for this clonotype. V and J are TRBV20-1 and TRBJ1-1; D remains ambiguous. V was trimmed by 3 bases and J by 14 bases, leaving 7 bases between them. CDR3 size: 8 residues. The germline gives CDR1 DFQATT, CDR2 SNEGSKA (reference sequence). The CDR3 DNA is TGCAGTGCTAGTCGGCAATTCTTT. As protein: CSASRQFF.

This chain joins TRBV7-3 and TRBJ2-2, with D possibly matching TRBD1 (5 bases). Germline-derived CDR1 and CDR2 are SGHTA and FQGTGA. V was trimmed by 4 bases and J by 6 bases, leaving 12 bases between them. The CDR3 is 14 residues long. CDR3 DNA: TGTGCCAGCAGCTCAATGGGCAGGGCCGGGGAGCTGTTTTTT. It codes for CASSSMGRAGELFF.

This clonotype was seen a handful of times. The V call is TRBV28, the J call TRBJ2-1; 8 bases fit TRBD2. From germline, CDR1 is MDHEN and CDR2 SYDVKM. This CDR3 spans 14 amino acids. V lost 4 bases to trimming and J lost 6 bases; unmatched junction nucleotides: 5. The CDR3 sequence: CASSYSLAVNEQFF. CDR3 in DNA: TGTGCCAGCAGTTACTCACTAGCGGTCAATGAGCAGTTCTTC.

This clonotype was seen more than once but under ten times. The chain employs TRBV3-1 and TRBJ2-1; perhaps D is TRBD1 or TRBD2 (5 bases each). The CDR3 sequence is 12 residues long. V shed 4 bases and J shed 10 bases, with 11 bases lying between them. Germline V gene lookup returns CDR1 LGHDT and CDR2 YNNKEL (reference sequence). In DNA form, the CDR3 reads TGTGCCAGCAGCCGATCCGGGACCGAGCAGTTCTTC. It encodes CASSRSGTEQFF.